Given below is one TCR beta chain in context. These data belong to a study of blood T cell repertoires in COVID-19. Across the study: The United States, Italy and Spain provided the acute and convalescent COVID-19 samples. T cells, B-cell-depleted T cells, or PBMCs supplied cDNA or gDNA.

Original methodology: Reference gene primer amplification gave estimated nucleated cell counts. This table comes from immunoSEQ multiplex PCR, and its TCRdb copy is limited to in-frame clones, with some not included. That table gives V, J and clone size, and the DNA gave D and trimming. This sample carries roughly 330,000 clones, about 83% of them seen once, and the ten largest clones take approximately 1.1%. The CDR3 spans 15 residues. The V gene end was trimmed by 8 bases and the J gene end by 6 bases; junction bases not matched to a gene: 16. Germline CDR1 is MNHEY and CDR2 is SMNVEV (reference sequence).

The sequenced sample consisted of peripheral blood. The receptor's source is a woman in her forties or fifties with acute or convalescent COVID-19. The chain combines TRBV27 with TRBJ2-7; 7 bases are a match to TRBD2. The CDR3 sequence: CASQGSVGGPREQYF. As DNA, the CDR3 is TGTGCCAGCCAAGGGTCAGTGGGAGGGCCCCGCGAGCAGTACTTC.